This TCR beta chain was sequenced during a study of OX40 agonist ivuxolimab in advanced cancers. Sequencing was performed with immunoSEQ multiplex PCR; in TCRdb, only in-frame clones are kept and a portion is missing. The repertoire includes more than 60,000 clones, about three quarters of them detected once, and 1.5% to 2% sits in the top ten. The CDR3 has 15 amino acids. Per germline, CDR1 SGHRS and CDR2 YFSETQ. Trimming stripped 2 bases from V and 3 bases from J, with 14 bases between. Only a few counts were recorded for this clone. V is TRBV5-1 and J is TRBJ2-5; the D gene is possibly TRBD1 (5 bases). The receptor's source is an adult with an advanced solid tumor such as melanoma, head and neck, liver or kidney cancer. The sequenced sample was CD4+ or CD8+ T cells sorted from blood, obtained in a trial of the OX40 agonist ivuxolimab. The CDR3 DNA sequence: TGCGCCAGCAGCTTATCAGGGTCTGTTGAAGAGACCCAGTACTTC. This encodes CASSLSGSVEETQYF. The full variable domain, completed using reference TRBV5-1 and TRBJ2-5, is KAGVTQTPRYLIKTRGQQVTLSCSPISGHRSVSWYQQTPGQGLQFLFEYFSETQRNKGNFPGRFSGRQFSNSRSEMNVSTLELGDSALYLCASSLSGSVEETQYFGPGTRLLVL.